The table lists the clone carrying this T cell receptor (beta chain) with a count of one. This sample was taken from a study of blood T cell repertoires in COVID-19. On the study more broadly: The United States, Italy and Spain supplied acute and convalescent COVID-19 samples. The analysed material was cDNA or gDNA that came from T cells, B-cell-depleted T cells, or PBMCs.

The CDR3 runs to 16 residues. Per the original data handling: Amplified reference gene primers provided the basis for estimating nucleated cell counts. Assay used: immunoSEQ multiplex PCR; TCRdb lists only in-frame clones, some missing. The DNA was the basis for D and trimming; V, J and clone size are from that table. The sample includes about 320,000 clones, 65% to 85% of them seen just once. V and J are TRBV21-1 and TRBJ2-4; TRBD1 was called by the table and not checked on the DNA. TRBV21-1 is a recognized pseudogene. Sequencing was performed on peripheral blood. The TCR sequence derives from a woman between 45 and 60 years old with acute or convalescent COVID-19. CDR3 in DNA: TGTGCCAGCAGCTCTTCCGGGACAGGAGCCAAAAACATTCAGTACTTC. Translation: CASSSSGTGAKNIQYF.